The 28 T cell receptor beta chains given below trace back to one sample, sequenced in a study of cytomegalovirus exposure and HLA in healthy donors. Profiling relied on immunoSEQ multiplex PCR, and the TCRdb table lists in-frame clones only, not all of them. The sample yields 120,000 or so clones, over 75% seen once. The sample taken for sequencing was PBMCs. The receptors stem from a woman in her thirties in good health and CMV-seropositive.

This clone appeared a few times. The CDR3 bases are TGTGCCAGCAGTCCAATAACCCTTCGGACTAGCGGGAGGGAAGAGACCCAGTACTTC. This gives the protein CASSPITLRTSGREETQYF. V usage is TRBV27 and J usage is TRBJ2-5; 15 bases are shared with TRBD2. Germline CDR1 is MNHEY and CDR2 is SMNVEV (reference sequence). The CDR3 is made up of 19 amino acids. V lost 5 bases, J lost 3 bases, and 13 bases stayed unmatched.

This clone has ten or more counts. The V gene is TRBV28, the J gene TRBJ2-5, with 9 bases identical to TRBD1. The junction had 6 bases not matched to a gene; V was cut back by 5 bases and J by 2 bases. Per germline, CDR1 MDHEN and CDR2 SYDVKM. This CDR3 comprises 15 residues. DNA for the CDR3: TGTGCCAGCAGTCCGGGACAGGGAATGCAAGAGACCCAGTACTTC. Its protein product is CASSPGQGMQETQYF.

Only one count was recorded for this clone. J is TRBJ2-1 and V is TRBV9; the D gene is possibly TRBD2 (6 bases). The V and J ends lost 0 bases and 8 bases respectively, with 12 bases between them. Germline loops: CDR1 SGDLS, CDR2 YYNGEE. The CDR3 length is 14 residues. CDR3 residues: CASSVGAGGHEQFF. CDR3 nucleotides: TGTGCCAGCAGCGTAGGGGCTGGAGGGCATGAGCAGTTCTTC.

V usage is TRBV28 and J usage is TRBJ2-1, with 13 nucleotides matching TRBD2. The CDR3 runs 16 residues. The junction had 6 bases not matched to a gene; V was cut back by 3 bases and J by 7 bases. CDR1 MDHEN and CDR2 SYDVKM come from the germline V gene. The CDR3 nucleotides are TGTGCCAGCAGTTTCCAACTAGCGGGAGGGCAAAATGAGCAGTTCTTC. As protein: CASSFQLAGGQNEQFF.

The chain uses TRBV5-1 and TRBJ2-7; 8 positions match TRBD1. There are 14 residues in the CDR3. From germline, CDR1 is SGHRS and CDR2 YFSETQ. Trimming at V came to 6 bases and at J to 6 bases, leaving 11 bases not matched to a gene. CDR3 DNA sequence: TGCGCCAGCAAGGTGGTGCAGGGGGCGAGCGAGCAGTACTTC. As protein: CASKVVQGASEQYF. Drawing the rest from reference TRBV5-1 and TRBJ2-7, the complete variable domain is KAGVTQTPRYLIKTRGQQVTLSCSPISGHRSVSWYQQTPGQGLQFLFEYFSETQRNKGNFPGRFSGRQFSNSRSEMNVSTLELGDSALYLCASKVVQGASEQYFGPGTRLTVT.

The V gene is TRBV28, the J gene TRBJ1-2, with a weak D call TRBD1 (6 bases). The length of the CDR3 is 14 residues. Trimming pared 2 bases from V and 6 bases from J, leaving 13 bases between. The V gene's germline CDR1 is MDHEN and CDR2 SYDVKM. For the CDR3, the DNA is TGTGCCAGCAGTTTAGCAGGTGGGACACATGGCTACACCTTC. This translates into CASSLAGGTHGYTF.

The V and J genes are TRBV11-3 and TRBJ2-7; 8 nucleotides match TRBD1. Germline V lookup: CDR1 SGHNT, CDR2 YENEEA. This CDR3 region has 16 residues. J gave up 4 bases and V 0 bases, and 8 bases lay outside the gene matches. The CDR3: CASSLDRVQGAYEQYF. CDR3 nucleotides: TGTGCCAGCAGCTTAGATAGGGTGCAGGGGGCGTACGAGCAGTACTTC. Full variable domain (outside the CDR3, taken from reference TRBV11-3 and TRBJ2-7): EAGVVQSPRYKIIEKKQPVAFWCNPISGHNTLYWYLQNLGQGPELLIRYENEEAVDDSQLPKDRFSAERLKGVDSTLKIQPAELGDSAVYLCASSLDRVQGAYEQYFGPGTRLTVT.

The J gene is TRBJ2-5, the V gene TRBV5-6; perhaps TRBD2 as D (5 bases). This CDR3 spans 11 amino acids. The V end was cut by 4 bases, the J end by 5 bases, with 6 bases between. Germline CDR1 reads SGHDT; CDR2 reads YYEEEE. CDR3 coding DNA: TGTGCCAGCAGCAGGAGGGAGACCCAGTACTTC. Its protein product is CASSRRETQYF.

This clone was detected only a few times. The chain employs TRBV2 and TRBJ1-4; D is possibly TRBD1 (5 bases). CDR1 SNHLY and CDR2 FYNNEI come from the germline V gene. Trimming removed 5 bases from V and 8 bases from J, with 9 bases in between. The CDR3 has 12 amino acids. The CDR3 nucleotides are TGTGCCAGCAGTAAGACAGAAGAAAAACTGTTTTTT. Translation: CASSKTEEKLFF.

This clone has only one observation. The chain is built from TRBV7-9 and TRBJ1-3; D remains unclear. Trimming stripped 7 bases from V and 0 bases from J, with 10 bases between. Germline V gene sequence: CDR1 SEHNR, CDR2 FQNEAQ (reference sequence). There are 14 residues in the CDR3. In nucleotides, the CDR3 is TGTGCCAGCACCCCACGGAGCTCTGGAAACACCATATATTTT. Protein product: CASTPRSSGNTIYF. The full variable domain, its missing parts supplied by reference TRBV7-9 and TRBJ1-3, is DTGVSQNPRHKITKRGQNVTFRCDPISEHNRLYWYRQTLGQGPEFLTYFQNEAQLEKSRLLSDRFSAERPKGSFSTLEIQRTEQGDSAMYLCASTPRSSGNTIYFGEGSWLTVV.

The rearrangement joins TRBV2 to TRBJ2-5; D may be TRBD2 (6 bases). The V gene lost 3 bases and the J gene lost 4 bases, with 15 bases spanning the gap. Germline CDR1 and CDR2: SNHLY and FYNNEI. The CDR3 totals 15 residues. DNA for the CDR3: TGTGCCAGCAGTGAGGCCGGACTGCGGGGAGAGACCCAGTACTTC. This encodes CASSEAGLRGETQYF.

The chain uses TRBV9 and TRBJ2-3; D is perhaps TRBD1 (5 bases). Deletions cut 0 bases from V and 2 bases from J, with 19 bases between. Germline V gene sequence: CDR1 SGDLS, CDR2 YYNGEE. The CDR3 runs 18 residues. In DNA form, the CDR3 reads TGTGCCAGCAGCGTAGGGATATTCGACAGCTACTCCACAGATACGCAGTATTTT. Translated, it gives CASSVGIFDSYSTDTQYF.

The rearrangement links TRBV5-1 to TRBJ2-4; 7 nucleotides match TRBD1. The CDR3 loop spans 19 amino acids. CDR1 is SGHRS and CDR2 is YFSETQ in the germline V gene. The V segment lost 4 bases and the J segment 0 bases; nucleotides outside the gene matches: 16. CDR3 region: CASSRRLLTGTLAKNIQYF. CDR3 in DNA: TGCGCCAGCAGCCGACGACTCCTGACAGGGACCCTAGCCAAAAACATTCAGTACTTC.

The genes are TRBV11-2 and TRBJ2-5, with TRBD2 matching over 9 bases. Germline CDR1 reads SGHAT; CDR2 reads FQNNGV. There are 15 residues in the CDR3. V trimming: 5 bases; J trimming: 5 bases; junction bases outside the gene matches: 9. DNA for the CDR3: TGTGCCAGCAGCCGTTACACTGCGGGGGGGGAGACCCAGTACTTC. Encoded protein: CASSRYTAGGETQYF. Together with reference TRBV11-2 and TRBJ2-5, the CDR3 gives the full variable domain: EAGVAQSPRYKIIEKRQSVAFWCNPISGHATLYWYQQILGQGPKLLIQFQNNGVVDDSQLPKDRFSAERLKGVDSTLKIQPAKLEDSAVYLCASSRYTAGGETQYFGPGTRLLVL.

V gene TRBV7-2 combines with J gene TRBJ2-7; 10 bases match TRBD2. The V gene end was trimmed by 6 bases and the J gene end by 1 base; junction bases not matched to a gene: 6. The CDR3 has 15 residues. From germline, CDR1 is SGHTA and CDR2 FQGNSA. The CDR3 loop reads CASSSAGGPSYEQYF. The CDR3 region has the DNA TGTGCCAGCAGTTCAGCGGGGGGGCCGTCCTACGAGCAGTACTTC.

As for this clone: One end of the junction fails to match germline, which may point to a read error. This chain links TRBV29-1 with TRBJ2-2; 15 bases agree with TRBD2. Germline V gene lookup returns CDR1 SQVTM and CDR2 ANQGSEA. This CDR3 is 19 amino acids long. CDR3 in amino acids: CSVEGTSGRTNTNTGELFF. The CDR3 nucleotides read TGCAGCGTAGAAGGGACTAGCGGGAGGACAAACACGAACACCGGGGAGCTGTTTTTT.

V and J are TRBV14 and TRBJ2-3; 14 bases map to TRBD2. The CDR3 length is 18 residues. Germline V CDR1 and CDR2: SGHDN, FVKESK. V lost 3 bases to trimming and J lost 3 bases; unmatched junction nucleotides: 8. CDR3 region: CASSQGLAGAKQTDTQYF. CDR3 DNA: TGTGCCAGCAGCCAGGGACTAGCGGGAGCCAAACAGACAGATACGCAGTATTTT.

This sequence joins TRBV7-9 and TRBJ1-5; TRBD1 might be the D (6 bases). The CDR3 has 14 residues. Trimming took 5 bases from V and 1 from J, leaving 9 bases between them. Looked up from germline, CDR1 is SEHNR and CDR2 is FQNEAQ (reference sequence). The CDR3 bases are TGTGCCAGCAGCCCTCAGGGGAGCAATCAGCCCCAGCATTTT. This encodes CASSPQGSNQPQHF.

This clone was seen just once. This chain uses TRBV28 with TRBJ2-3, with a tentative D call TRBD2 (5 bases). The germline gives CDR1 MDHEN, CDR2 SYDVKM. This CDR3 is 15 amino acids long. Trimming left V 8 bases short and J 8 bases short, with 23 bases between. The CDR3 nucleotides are TGTGCCAGCGGAAGTTTAGGGCGGGCGGGCAGTACGCAGTATTTT. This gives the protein CASGSLGRAGSTQYF.

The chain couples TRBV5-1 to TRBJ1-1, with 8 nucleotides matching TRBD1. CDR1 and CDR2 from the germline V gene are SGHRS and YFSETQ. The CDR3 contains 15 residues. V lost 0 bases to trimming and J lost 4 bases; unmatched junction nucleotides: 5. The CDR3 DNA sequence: TGCGCCAGCAGCTTGGCTCAGGGGGCCGGCACTGAAGCTTTCTTT. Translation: CASSLAQGAGTEAFF.

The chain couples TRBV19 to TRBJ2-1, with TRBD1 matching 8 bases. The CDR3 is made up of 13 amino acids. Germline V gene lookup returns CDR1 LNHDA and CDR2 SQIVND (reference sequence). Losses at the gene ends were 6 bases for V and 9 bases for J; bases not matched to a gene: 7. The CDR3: CASRDGQGLEQFF. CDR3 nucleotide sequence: TGTGCCAGTAGAGATGGACAGGGCCTTGAGCAGTTCTTC.

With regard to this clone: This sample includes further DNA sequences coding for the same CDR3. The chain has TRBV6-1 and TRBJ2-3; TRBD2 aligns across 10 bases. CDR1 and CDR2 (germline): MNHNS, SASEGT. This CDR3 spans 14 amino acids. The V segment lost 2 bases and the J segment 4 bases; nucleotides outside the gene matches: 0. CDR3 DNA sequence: TGTGCCAGCAGTGAACTAGCGGGAGCAGATACGCAGTATTTT. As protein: CASSELAGADTQYF.

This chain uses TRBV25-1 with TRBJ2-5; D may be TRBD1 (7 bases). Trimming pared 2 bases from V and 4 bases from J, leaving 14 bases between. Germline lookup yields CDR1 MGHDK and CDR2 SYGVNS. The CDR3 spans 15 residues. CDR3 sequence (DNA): TGTGCCAGCAGTGAAGAGGGGGCCGGGGGAGAGACCCAGTACTTC. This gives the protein CASSEEGAGGETQYF. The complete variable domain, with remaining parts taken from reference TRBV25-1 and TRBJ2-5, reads EADIYQTPRYLVIGTGKKITLECSQTMGHDKMYWYQQDPGMELHLIHYSYGVNSTEKGDLSSESTVSRIRTEHFPLTLESARPSHTSQYLCASSEEGAGGETQYFGPGTRLLVL.

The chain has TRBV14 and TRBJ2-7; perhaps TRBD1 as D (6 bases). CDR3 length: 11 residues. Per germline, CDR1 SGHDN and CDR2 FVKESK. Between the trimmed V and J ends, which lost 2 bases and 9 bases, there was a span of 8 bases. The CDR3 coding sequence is TGTGCCAGCAGCCAATTAGGGGGGCAGTACTTC. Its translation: CASSQLGGQYF.

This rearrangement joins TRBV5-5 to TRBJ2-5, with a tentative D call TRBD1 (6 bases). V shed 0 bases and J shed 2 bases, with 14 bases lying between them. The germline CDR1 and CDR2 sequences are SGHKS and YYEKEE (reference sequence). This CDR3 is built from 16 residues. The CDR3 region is CASSLGTGNPQETQYF. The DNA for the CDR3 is TGTGCCAGCAGCTTGGGTACAGGGAACCCACAAGAGACCCAGTACTTC.

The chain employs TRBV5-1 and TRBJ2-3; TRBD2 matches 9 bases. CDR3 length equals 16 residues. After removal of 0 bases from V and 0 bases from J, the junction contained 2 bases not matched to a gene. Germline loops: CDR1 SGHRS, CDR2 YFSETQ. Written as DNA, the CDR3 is TGCGCCAGCAGCTTGGTTAGCGGGGGAAGCACAGATACGCAGTATTTT. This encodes CASSLVSGGSTDTQYF.

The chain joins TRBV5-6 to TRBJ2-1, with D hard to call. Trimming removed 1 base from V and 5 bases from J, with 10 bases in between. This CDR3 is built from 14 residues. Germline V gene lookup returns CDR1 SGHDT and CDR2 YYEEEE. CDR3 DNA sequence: TGTGCCAGCAGCTTGTTGGCTGGTAACAATGAGCAGTTCTTC. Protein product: CASSLLAGNNEQFF.

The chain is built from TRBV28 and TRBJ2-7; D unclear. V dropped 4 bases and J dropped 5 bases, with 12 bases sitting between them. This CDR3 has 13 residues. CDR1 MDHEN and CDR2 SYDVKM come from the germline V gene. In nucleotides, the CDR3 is TGTGCCAGCAGTTCAACCCTAGAGGACGAGCAGTACTTC. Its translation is CASSSTLEDEQYF.